The rows below give T cell receptor beta chains drawn from one sample of a study of blood T cell repertoires in COVID-19. The protocol was immunoSEQ multiplex PCR, while the TCRdb copy is restricted to in-frame clones and leaves out a portion. The table lists 45,000 to 55,000 clones, roughly 88% of them singletons. Sequencing was done on a sample of peripheral blood. The origin of the receptors is a human donor in a cohort sampled during active COVID-19. Both conserved end residues are part of each CDR3. Each record gives: J gene, clone size, D gene, V gene, CDR3 DNA, CDR3 protein. D genes are given only for firm matches. Size is omitted from some rows. Given values are once, few, many or a class for expanded clones.

j_gene: TRBJ2-1; abundance: NA; d_gene: TRBD2; v_gene: TRBV4-2; CDR3nt: TGTGCCAGCAGCCACGGGCTAGCGGGAGTGAATGAGCAGTTCTTC; CDR3aa: CASSHGLAGVNEQFF
j_gene: TRBJ1-5; abundance: NA; d_gene: NA; v_gene: TRBV6-1; CDR3nt: TGTGCCAGCAGTGAATCAGGGTGGAGCAATCAGCCCCAGCATTTT; CDR3aa: CASSESGWSNQPQHF
j_gene: TRBJ2-3; abundance: NA; d_gene: TRBD2; v_gene: TRBV5-8; CDR3nt: TGTGCCAGCAGCTTGGCCGCGGGGGCAGATACGCAGTATTTT; CDR3aa: CASSLAAGADTQYF
j_gene: TRBJ2-3; abundance: NA; d_gene: TRBD2; v_gene: TRBV5-8; CDR3nt: TGTGCCAGCAGCAGACAACAGACTAGCGCAACCACAGATACGCAGTATTTT; CDR3aa: CASSRQQTSATTDTQYF
j_gene: TRBJ2-3; abundance: NA; d_gene: NA; v_gene: TRBV19; CDR3nt: TGTGCCAGTAGTACTGATAGCGGCACAGATACGCAGTATTTT; CDR3aa: CASSTDSGTDTQYF
j_gene: TRBJ1-2; abundance: NA; d_gene: TRBD1; v_gene: TRBV6-1; CDR3nt: TGTGCCAGCAGTGAATATCCCGGACAGGCGAACTATGGCTACACCTTC; CDR3aa: CASSEYPGQANYGYTF
j_gene: TRBJ1-5; abundance: NA; d_gene: TRBD1; v_gene: TRBV6-6; CDR3nt: TGTGCCAGCAGTGGAGCCGACAGGGGGAATCGGCCCCAGCATTTT; CDR3aa: CASSGADRGNRPQHF
j_gene: TRBJ2-1; abundance: NA; d_gene: NA; v_gene: TRBV12-3/TRBV12-4; CDR3nt: TGTGCCAGCAGCCGCGACAGACACAATGAGCAGTTCTTC; CDR3aa: CASSRDRHNEQFF
j_gene: TRBJ2-2; abundance: NA; d_gene: NA; v_gene: TRBV5-1; CDR3nt: TGCGCCAGCAGCTGGGAGGTGGCTGGCACCGGGGAGCTGTTTTTT; CDR3aa: CASSWEVAGTGELFF
j_gene: TRBJ2-7; abundance: NA; d_gene: TRBD1; v_gene: TRBV2; CDR3nt: TGTGCCAGCAGTCCCGGGACAGGGGGCGAGCAGTACTTC; CDR3aa: CASSPGTGGEQYF
j_gene: TRBJ2-3; abundance: NA; d_gene: NA; v_gene: TRBV21-1; CDR3nt: TGTGCCAGCAGCAAAGCGCGTGCAAGTGTGAAGGATACGCAGTATTTT; CDR3aa: CASSKARASVKDTQYF
j_gene: TRBJ1-5; abundance: once; d_gene: NA; v_gene: TRBV4-3; CDR3nt: TGCGCCAGCAGCCAAGAATTCGCGGGGGCCAATCAGCCCCAGCATTTT; CDR3aa: CASSQEFAGANQPQHF
j_gene: TRBJ2-7; abundance: NA; d_gene: TRBD2; v_gene: TRBV18; CDR3nt: TGTGCCAGCTCATCCCGGACTAGCGGGAGCCCTACCTACGAGCAGTACTTC; CDR3aa: CASSSRTSGSPTYEQYF
j_gene: TRBJ2-1; abundance: few; d_gene: TRBD1; v_gene: TRBV24-1; CDR3nt: TGTGCCACCAGTGATTTGCGGACAGGGGGCGATGAGCAGTTCTTC; CDR3aa: CATSDLRTGGDEQFF
j_gene: TRBJ2-5; abundance: NA; d_gene: TRBD1; v_gene: TRBV3-1/TRBV3-2; CDR3nt: TGTGCCAGCAGCCAAGGGGGGACAGGGGATTCGGAGACCCAGTACTTC; CDR3aa: CASSQGGTGDSETQYF